The 10 T cell receptor beta chains below were found in one sample sequenced in a study of T cells in Graves' hyperthyroidism and ophthalmopathy. RNA transcripts served as the template for amplifying TCR beta CDR3 regions. In the first-round RT-PCR of the TCR CDR3, the HTBI primer set was used. TCRdb re-called the multiplex PCR reads through MiXCR, storing one row per CDR3 protein. Counted here are nearly 600,000 distinct CDR3 sequences, roughly 14% occurring once; the ten biggest clones make up about 5.8%. Material for sequencing was blood. The origin of the receptors is a woman aged 25 to 45 with Graves' hyperthyroidism that later progressed to Graves' ophthalmopathy.

On this clonotype: A much more abundant neighbour one base away suggests this may be a read error. J is TRBJ2-1 and V is TRBV2; a weak D match, TRBD1 (7 bases). The CDR3 length is 16 residues. CDR1 is SNHLY and CDR2 is FYNNEI in the germline V gene. The DNA for the CDR3 is TGTGCCAGCAGTGATGCGGGGACAGATGTCTACAATGGGCAGTTCTTC. Translation: CASSDAGTDVYNGQFF. The full variable domain, its missing parts supplied by reference TRBV2 and TRBJ2-1, is EPEVTQTPSHQVTQMGQEVILRCVPISNHLYFYWYRQILGQKVEFLVSFYNNEISEKSEIFDDQFSVERPDGSNFTLKIRSTKLEDSAMYFCASSDAGTDVYNGQFFGPGTRLTVL.

This clonotype was observed many times. DNA for the CDR3: TGCGCCAGCAGCTTGGGGACGGATACGAACACCGGGGAGCTGTTTTTT. It translates to CASSLGTDTNTGELFF. The chain employs TRBV5-1 and TRBJ2-2; D not resolved. This CDR3 comprises 16 residues. Per germline, CDR1 SGHRS and CDR2 YFSETQ. With 0 bases removed from V and 0 bases from J, the gap between germline ends came to 9 bases.

At least ten counts were recorded for this clonotype. The chain carries TRBV27 and TRBJ2-7; either TRBD1 or TRBD2 may fit D (5 bases each). Germline CDR1 MNHEY, CDR2 SMNVEV (reference sequence). V was trimmed by 4 bases and J by 4 bases, leaving 14 bases between them. The CDR3 runs to 14 residues. The CDR3 nucleotides are TGTGCCAGCAGTTCGGCGTCAGGGACGTACGAGCAGTACTTC. It translates to CASSSASGTYEQYF.

This clonotype was found a few times. The CDR3 DNA reads TGTGCCAGCAGCCAAGATGGGACTAGCGGGAGCTTCTACGAGCAGTACTTC. It specifies CASSQDGTSGSFYEQYF. This chain joins TRBV4-2 and TRBJ2-7, with 14 bases matching TRBD2. With V trimmed by 0 bases and J by 3 bases, 4 bases remained unmatched. Germline lookup yields CDR1 LGHNA and CDR2 YNFKEQ. The CDR3 loop spans 17 amino acids.

At least ten counts were recorded for this clonotype. The chain has TRBV12-3 or TRBV12-4 and TRBJ2-3; 7 bases match TRBD2. The J segment lost 6 bases and the V segment lost 6 bases, leaving 9 bases of the junction unmatched. This CDR3 has 14 amino acids. The CDR3: CASSRGLVYDTQYF. CDR3 bases: TGTGCCAGCAGCCGCGGACTAGTCTACGATACGCAGTATTTT.

This clonotype occurred many times. The V and J genes are TRBV20-1 and TRBJ1-5; D remains ambiguous. The germline gives CDR1 DFQATT, CDR2 SNEGSKA (reference sequence). Trimming stripped 3 bases from V and 0 bases from J, with 15 bases between. The CDR3 extends over 16 amino acids. Here the CDR3 DNA reads TGCAGTGCTAGTAGACGGACTCAGGATAGCAATCAGCCCCAGCATTTT. Its protein is CSASRRTQDSNQPQHF.

This clonotype was detected many times. CDR3 sequence (DNA): TGTGCCAGCAGTGAACAGGGCAGGAGTGGCTACACCTTC. Protein: CASSEQGRSGYTF. V is TRBV6-1 and J is TRBJ1-2, with D possibly TRBD1 on 5 matching bases. Germline CDR1 is MNHNS and CDR2 is SASEGT. CDR3 size: 13 residues. The germline V and J ends were trimmed by 2 bases and 7 bases, with 11 bases remaining between them.

Worth noting for this clonotype: A much larger clone differs from this one at a single base, so this may be a read error. The CDR3 end shows no conserved phenylalanine or tryptophan, and so a read error is likely. CDR3 in DNA: TGTGCCAGCACGAGGTGGACAACAGGGAACAATCAGCCCCAGCATTGT. It is translated as CASTRWTTGNNQPQHC. This chain uses TRBV2 with TRBJ1-5; D is perhaps TRBD1 (6 bases). The CDR3 totals 16 residues. The ends were cut back, 7 bases at V and 3 bases at J, with 19 bases in the middle. Germline V gives CDR1 SNHLY, CDR2 FYNNEI.

This clonotype was counted ten times or more. This chain connects TRBV27 to TRBJ2-5; 9 bases are shared with TRBD1. V lost 6 bases, J lost 6 bases, and 14 bases stayed unmatched. Germline lookup yields CDR1 MNHEY and CDR2 SMNVEV (reference sequence). CDR3 length: 16 residues. This CDR3 reads CASSQTGTGYRQTQYF. In nucleotides, the CDR3 is TGTGCCAGCAGCCAAACCGGGACAGGGTATAGGCAGACCCAGTACTTC.

The chain is built from TRBV7-8 and TRBJ2-7; weak D call: TRBD2 (5 bases). Germline assignment: CDR1 SGHVS and CDR2 FQNEAQ. The V end lost 4 bases, the J end lost 4 bases, and 11 bases lay between the germline ends. The CDR3 length is 13 residues. In nucleotides, the CDR3 is TGTGCCAGCAGCTGGGAGAGACTATACGAGCAGTACTTC. This encodes CASSWERLYEQYF.